This TCR beta chain was sequenced in a study of cytomegalovirus exposure and HLA in healthy donors. Germline V lookup: CDR1 MNHNS, CDR2 SASEGT. Trimming shortened V by 6 bases and J by 2 bases, and 13 bases separated the two germline ends. The CDR3 spans 14 residues. Concerning this clone: What it recognizes is unknown.

Whole-study findings and limits: As a later analysis showed, a missense DCLRE1C variant was linked to trimming of TCR beta V- and J-genes. Most of the TCR beta V segments (in an earlier analysis) were productive either about 87% or about 30% of the time.

It was with 60 Vbeta and 13 Jbeta primers that the PCR ran. Clones were sequenced by immunoSEQ multiplex PCR, and TCRdb holds only the in-frame ones, with some missing. This repertoire comprises 200,000 or so clones; its ten largest clones make up roughly 0.7%. The chain recombines TRBV6-1 with TRBJ1-1, with a tentative D call TRBD1 (5 bases). The sequence was obtained from a boy younger than 18 in good health and CMV-seronegative. The sample consisted of PBMCs. The CDR3 DNA reads TGTGCCAGCAGAGAACACCAGGGAAACACTGAAGCTTTCTTT. Its translation: CASREHQGNTEAFF.